These T cell receptor beta chains were read from a single sample in a study of blood T cell repertoires in COVID-19. Method: immunoSEQ multiplex PCR; TCRdb's copy keeps in-frame clones and lacks some. The sample shows 65,000 to 85,000 clones, roughly 79% of them seen only once. The sequenced sample was peripheral blood. All receptors derive from a human donor in a cohort sampled during active COVID-19. Both conserved end residues are part of each CDR3. Fields, in order: V gene, J gene, CDR3 length, CDR3 protein.

v_gene: TRBV5-4; j_gene: TRBJ2-5; len: 15; CDR3aa: CASSLWPGGQETQYF
v_gene: TRBV24-1; j_gene: TRBJ2-3; len: 18; CDR3aa: CATSDSRGPAQHPDTQYF
v_gene: TRBV9; j_gene: TRBJ2-1; len: 16; CDR3aa: CASSVGASGGGNEQFF
v_gene: TRBV29-1; j_gene: TRBJ1-4; len: 12; CDR3aa: CSVGRGREKLFF
v_gene: TRBV27; j_gene: TRBJ2-1; len: 13; CDR3aa: CASSLCRECEQFF
v_gene: TRBV28; j_gene: TRBJ2-3; len: 16; CDR3aa: CASGTPGLASFDTQYF
v_gene: TRBV19; j_gene: TRBJ1-4; len: 18; CDR3aa: CASSMVWLREATNEKLFF
v_gene: TRBV6-5; j_gene: TRBJ2-5; len: 14; CDR3aa: CASRGGGWQETQYF
v_gene: TRBV9; j_gene: TRBJ2-2; len: 16; CDR3aa: CASSQRGDLNTGELFF
v_gene: TRBV7-7; j_gene: TRBJ2-2; len: 16; CDR3aa: CASSLGAAGGPGELFF
v_gene: TRBV9; j_gene: TRBJ1-1; len: 17; CDR3aa: CASSVVDRAATLTEAFF
v_gene: TRBV29-1; j_gene: TRBJ2-5; len: 19; CDR3aa: CSVEVVLLAAGPYQETQYF
v_gene: TRBV10-3; j_gene: TRBJ2-1; len: 16; CDR3aa: CAISDPTSGRTGEQFF
v_gene: TRBV7-9; j_gene: TRBJ1-1; len: 12; CDR3aa: CASSLEETKAFF
v_gene: TRBV27; j_gene: TRBJ1-1; len: 15; CDR3aa: CAGSFRDRTNTEAFF
v_gene: TRBV12-3/TRBV12-4; j_gene: TRBJ2-7; len: 12; CDR3aa: CASSATDYEQYF
v_gene: TRBV7-9; j_gene: TRBJ1-3; len: 15; CDR3aa: CASPSLARSGNTIYF
v_gene: TRBV12-3/TRBV12-4; j_gene: TRBJ1-1; len: 11; CDR3aa: CASSFRGEAFF
v_gene: TRBV19; j_gene: TRBJ2-4; len: 16; CDR3aa: CASSTSGTGYKNIQYF
v_gene: TRBV4-1; j_gene: TRBJ1-5; len: 16; CDR3aa: CASSQAQRGTNQPQHF
v_gene: TRBV7-9; j_gene: TRBJ2-3; len: 15; CDR3aa: CASSLAAGSTDTQYF
v_gene: TRBV2; j_gene: TRBJ1-5; len: 16; CDR3aa: CASSIQGPLSNQPQHF
v_gene: TRBV6-5; j_gene: TRBJ2-1; len: 16; CDR3aa: CASSYGLAGTYNEQFF
v_gene: TRBV30; j_gene: TRBJ2-6; len: 18; CDR3aa: CAWAAGSFFSSGANVLTF
v_gene: TRBV11-2; j_gene: TRBJ1-1; len: 17; CDR3aa: CASSPVPGQGWNTEAFF
v_gene: TRBV28; j_gene: TRBJ1-3; len: 16; CDR3aa: CASSRGTGAFGNTIYF
v_gene: TRBV9; j_gene: TRBJ1-6; len: 15; CDR3aa: CASSVSTDLGSPLHF
v_gene: TRBV27; j_gene: TRBJ2-2; len: 16; CDR3aa: CASKPGGQPNTGELFF
v_gene: TRBV7-3; j_gene: TRBJ1-6; len: 14; CDR3aa: CASSAGFGNSPLHF
v_gene: TRBV5-1; j_gene: TRBJ2-5; len: 14; CDR3aa: CASTFEQLQETQYF
v_gene: TRBV7-6; j_gene: TRBJ2-1; len: 18; CDR3aa: CASSLLAGGPGGLNEQFF
v_gene: TRBV5-1; j_gene: TRBJ1-4; len: 17; CDR3aa: CASSRTITGAANEKLFF
v_gene: TRBV19; j_gene: TRBJ2-7; len: 13; CDR3aa: CASSGTGVVEQYF
v_gene: TRBV6-5; j_gene: TRBJ2-7; len: 13; CDR3aa: CASSTGEVHEQYF
v_gene: TRBV21-1; j_gene: TRBJ2-5; len: 12; CDR3aa: CASRRGGETQYF
v_gene: TRBV27; j_gene: TRBJ1-1; len: 13; CDR3aa: CASSSSMNTEAFF
v_gene: TRBV7-2; j_gene: TRBJ1-2; len: 15; CDR3aa: CASSSGGQRNSGYTF
v_gene: TRBV10-3; j_gene: TRBJ2-6; len: 18; CDR3aa: CAISESGQGALGANVLTF
v_gene: TRBV5-4; j_gene: TRBJ2-5; len: 15; CDR3aa: CASSFLAGDEETQYF
v_gene: TRBV3-1/TRBV3-2; j_gene: TRBJ1-4; len: 15; CDR3aa: CASSQDLGVDEKLFF
v_gene: TRBV7-3; j_gene: TRBJ2-1; len: 16; CDR3aa: CASSFEAGVTPDEQFF
v_gene: TRBV28; j_gene: TRBJ1-1; len: 14; CDR3aa: CASSTRTGGDEAFF
v_gene: TRBV9; j_gene: TRBJ2-7; len: 14; CDR3aa: CASSAAGAAYEQYF
v_gene: TRBV19; j_gene: TRBJ2-3; len: 13; CDR3aa: CASRRAEVDTQYF
v_gene: TRBV6-5; j_gene: TRBJ1-2; len: 13; CDR3aa: CASSFGQGGGYTF
v_gene: TRBV2; j_gene: TRBJ2-2; len: 16; CDR3aa: CASIAGTSGHTGELFF
v_gene: TRBV9; j_gene: TRBJ2-2; len: 17; CDR3aa: CASSVDSQGANTGELFF
v_gene: TRBV6-5; j_gene: TRBJ1-4; len: 15; CDR3aa: CASSYSTATNEKLFF
v_gene: TRBV6-6; j_gene: TRBJ2-4; len: 15; CDR3aa: CASNPPRGAKNIQYF
v_gene: TRBV5-1; j_gene: TRBJ2-4; len: 16; CDR3aa: CASSYPGTGDDNIQYF
v_gene: TRBV7-9; j_gene: TRBJ1-4; len: 15; CDR3aa: CASTPKGATNEKLFF
v_gene: TRBV7-6; j_gene: TRBJ2-1; len: 15; CDR3aa: CASSFFSGGPHEQFF
v_gene: TRBV7-9; j_gene: TRBJ2-5; len: 14; CDR3aa: CASSLGTVQETQYF
v_gene: TRBV10-2; j_gene: TRBJ2-6; len: 14; CDR3aa: CASSTGYGANVLTF